This is a list of T cell receptor beta chains from one sample in a study of blood T cell repertoires in COVID-19. Clones were sequenced by immunoSEQ multiplex PCR, and TCRdb holds only the in-frame ones, with some missing. This table has 40,000 to 55,000 clones, about 83% appearing once. Sample: peripheral blood. The receptors here all came from a man aged 35 to 55 with acute or convalescent COVID-19. Each CDR3 is given with its conserved first and last residue. The D gene is left open where the match is weak. Size tells how often a clone was seen (once, few, many) or the class of an expanded clone, and some rows leave it out.

clone_size	v_call	j_call	d_call	cdr3_nt	cdr3_aa
-	TRBV6-2/TRBV6-3	TRBJ2-3	TRBD2	TGTGCCAGCAGTAACCTAGCGGGAGGCCGATATACGCAGTATTTT	CASSNLAGGRYTQYF
-	TRBV9	TRBJ2-3	TRBD2	TGTGCCAGCAGCGTAGCGACTAGCGGGAGAGGGTCAGATACGCAGTATTTT	CASSVATSGRGSDTQYF
-	TRBV11-3	TRBJ1-2	-	TGTGCCAGCAGCTCGAGTTTAGGGGCTTACACCTTC	CASSSSLGAYTF
-	TRBV30	TRBJ1-4	-	TGTGCCTGGAGTGTCCCGACTGGCCGTATAGAAAAACTGTTTTTT	CAWSVPTGRIEKLFF
once	TRBV2	TRBJ1-3	-	TGTGCCAGCAGCCTTAATGGGGCCAACTCTGGAAACACCATATATTTT	CASSLNGANSGNTIYF
-	TRBV7-2	TRBJ2-1	-	TGTGCCAGCAGCTTCTCCCCGGGGGGCTCTGAGCAGTTCTTC	CASSFSPGGSEQFF
-	TRBV7-2	TRBJ1-5	TRBD1	TGTGCCAGCAGTTTGACAGGGAACAGCAATCAGCCCCAGCATTTT	CASSLTGNSNQPQHF
-	TRBV12-3/TRBV12-4	TRBJ1-2	TRBD1	TGTGCCAGCAGGGAGGGGACAGGGAGAGGCTACACCTTC	CASREGTGRGYTF
-	TRBV6-2/TRBV6-3	TRBJ1-2	TRBD1	TGTGCCAGCAGTTATACAGGGGACTATGGCTACACCTTC	CASSYTGDYGYTF
few	TRBV6-1	TRBJ1-4	-	TGTGCCAGCAGTGAATTGACAGATGAAAAACTGTTTTTT	CASSELTDEKLFF
-	TRBV28	TRBJ1-1	-	TGTGCCAGCAGTTTTTTCCGTTACACTGAAGCTTTCTTT	CASSFFRYTEAFF
-	TRBV7-9	TRBJ2-5	-	TGTGCCAGCAGCTTAACCCGGGAGTGGGAAGAGACCCAGTACTTC	CASSLTREWEETQYF
once	TRBV15	TRBJ2-5	-	TGTGCCACCAGCATGGCGTCAGGTCCCCAAGAGACCCAGTACTTC	CATSMASGPQETQYF
-	TRBV7-2	TRBJ2-6	-	TGTGCCAGCAGCTTCCGACAGTCTTCTGTCGCCAACGTCCTGACTTTC	CASSFRQSSVANVLTF
-	TRBV7-9	TRBJ1-1	-	TGTGCCAGCAGCTTAGTAGCAGGAGGAAACACTGAAGCTTTCTTT	CASSLVAGGNTEAFF
-	TRBV5-1	TRBJ2-1	-	TGCGCCAGCAGCGATGACAGCACCTACAATGAGCAGTTCTTC	CASSDDSTYNEQFF
-	TRBV10-3	TRBJ1-1	-	TGTGCCATCAGTGAGGCGCATTTACCAGGGAATGAAGAAGCTTTCTTT	CAISEAHLPGNEEAFF
-	TRBV5-6	TRBJ1-2	TRBD1	TGTGCCAGCACCATCGGGACAGGGGAAGGTGGCTACACCTTC	CASTIGTGEGGYTF
-	TRBV3-1/TRBV3-2	TRBJ2-1	-	TGTGCCAGCAGCTATGGACAGGAGCAGTTCTTC	CASSYGQEQFF
-	TRBV6-5	TRBJ1-6	TRBD1	TGTGCCAGCAGAGGACAGGGGCTGAATTCACCCCTCCACTTT	CASRGQGLNSPLHF
once	TRBV5-1	TRBJ1-6	-	TGCGCCAGCAGCTTGGGGCACCATAATTCACCCCTCCACTTT	CASSLGHHNSPLHF
-	TRBV24-1	TRBJ2-3	TRBD2	TGTGCCACCGGACGGGGGGGCGCAGATACGCAGTATTTT	CATGRGGADTQYF
-	TRBV12-5	TRBJ2-3	TRBD1	TGTGCTAGTGGTGGACAGGCGGAGATTGCAGATACGCAGTATTTT	CASGGQAEIADTQYF
-	TRBV6-6	TRBJ1-5	-	TGTGCCAGCAGTTACATAACAGGCACAAGCAATCAGCCCCAGCATTTT	CASSYITGTSNQPQHF
-	TRBV5-1	TRBJ2-1	TRBD2	TGCGCCAGCGCGGAACTAGCGGGACTTTACAATGAGCAGTTCTTC	CASAELAGLYNEQFF
once	TRBV2	TRBJ1-3	-	TGTGCCAACAACCCCCGGGCGGAGGGAGACACCATATATTTT	CANNPRAEGDTIYF
-	TRBV2	TRBJ1-5	-	TGTGCCAGCACTGAGCAGGTCGGTCAGCCCCAGCATTTT	CASTEQVGQPQHF
-	TRBV7-9	TRBJ2-2	-	TGTGCCAGCAGCGAGGGCGGGGGCGCGAACACCGGGGAGCTGTTTTTT	CASSEGGGANTGELFF
-	TRBV21-1	TRBJ1-6	-	TGTGCCAGTACCGATCCTCGGTCCCTCCACTTT	CASTDPRSLHF
-	TRBV5-5	TRBJ1-2	-	TGTGCCAGCAGCGTAGGACAGACAGACTATGGCTACACCTTC	CASSVGQTDYGYTF
-	TRBV24-1	TRBJ1-2	TRBD1	TGTGCCACAGGGGACAGCTATGGCTACACCTTC	CATGDSYGYTF
-	TRBV25-1	TRBJ2-5	TRBD2	TGTGCCAGCGCTACTAGCGGGGGACAAGAGACCCAGTACTTC	CASATSGGQETQYF
-	TRBV5-4	TRBJ1-6	TRBD1	TGTGCCAGCAGCTTGGATCAGGGGGCTTCACCCCTCCACTTT	CASSLDQGASPLHF
-	TRBV9	TRBJ1-4	TRBD1	TGTGCCAGCAGCGGAGGGACAGGCGTTTCTGAAAAACTGTTTTTT	CASSGGTGVSEKLFF
-	TRBV5-6	TRBJ2-1	-	TGTGCCAGCAGCTTGCGGGAGATCTACAATGAGCAGTTCTTC	CASSLREIYNEQFF
-	TRBV5-5	TRBJ1-3	-	TGTGCCAGCAGCTTGGCCCGGGCAGGACTTAACTCTGGAAACACCATATATTTT	CASSLARAGLNSGNTIYF
few	TRBV4-1	TRBJ1-1	TRBD1	TGCGCCAGCAGCCAGCCCGACAGGGGGACTGAAGCTTTCTTT	CASSQPDRGTEAFF
-	TRBV30	TRBJ1-1	TRBD1	TGTGCCTGGAGTTTAGGGGGACAGGGAGGATTCTTT	CAWSLGGQGGFF
-	TRBV18	TRBJ2-5	TRBD2	TGTGCCAGCTCGTTGAAGACTAGCGGGCGAGAGACCCAGTACTTC	CASSLKTSGRETQYF
-	TRBV5-1	TRBJ1-1	-	TGCGCCAGCAGTCCAAGAGAAAACACTGAAGCTTTCTTT	CASSPRENTEAFF
-	TRBV6-6	TRBJ1-6	TRBD1	TGTGCCAGCCAGGGGGAACAGACCGTGGAAAATTCACCCCTCCACTTT	CASQGEQTVENSPLHF
-	TRBV28	TRBJ2-7	-	TGTGCCAGCAGTTCCCGGTACGAGCAGTACTTC	CASSSRYEQYF
-	TRBV5-1	TRBJ1-5	-	TGCGCCAGCAGCGTCTCGGGGGATAGCAATCAGCCCCAGCATTTT	CASSVSGDSNQPQHF
few	TRBV4-1	TRBJ2-7	-	TGCGCCAGCAGCCAAGGTCTCGGGAGCTCCTACGAGCAGTACTTC	CASSQGLGSSYEQYF
-	TRBV6-5	TRBJ2-6	TRBD2	TGTGCCAGCACCCGCGGGGGATCTGGGGCCAACGTCCTGACTTTC	CASTRGGSGANVLTF
-	TRBV5-6	TRBJ2-7	TRBD2	TGTGCCAGCAGCTTGTTTGCTAGCGGGAGTACCTACGAGCAGTACTTC	CASSLFASGSTYEQYF
-	TRBV24-1	TRBJ2-3	TRBD1	TGTGCCACCAGTGATTGGGGACAGGGGGCAGATACGCAGTATTTT	CATSDWGQGADTQYF
-	TRBV5-3	TRBJ2-7	TRBD2	TGTGCCAGAAGCTGGGGGACTAGCGGCTACGAGCAGTACTTC	CARSWGTSGYEQYF
-	TRBV6-1	TRBJ1-1	-	TGTGCCAGCAGTGAAAGGAAGGGGGATTCTCAAGCTTTCTTT	CASSERKGDSQAFF
few	TRBV23-1	TRBJ1-1	TRBD1	TGCGCCAGCAGTCAACTCTTCAGGGGGTCTATGAACACTGAAGCTTTCTTT	CASSQLFRGSMNTEAFF
few	TRBV7-9	TRBJ1-2	-	TGTGCCAGCAGCTTAAATTTGGGGGCGCGCGGCTACACCTTC	CASSLNLGARGYTF
-	TRBV6-6	TRBJ1-5	-	TGTGCCAGCAGTGACCAGGGCGACCAGCCCCAGCATTTT	CASSDQGDQPQHF
once	TRBV11-2	TRBJ2-1	TRBD2	TGTGCCAGCAGCTTAGACGGCGGGAGGTATAATGAGCAGTTCTTC	CASSLDGGRYNEQFF
-	TRBV24-1	TRBJ2-1	TRBD2	TGTGCCACCTCACTAGCGGGAGGGCCGCAGGTCAATGAGCAGTTCTTC	CATSLAGGPQVNEQFF
-	TRBV11-3	TRBJ2-2	TRBD1	TGTGCCAGCAGCACAGGGACAGGGGTCACCGGGGAGCTGTTTTTT	CASSTGTGVTGELFF